This record concerns one TCR beta chain sequence. Its target is not known. The sample belongs to a study of T cell responses to AZD1222 COVID-19 vaccine. Only in-frame clones appear in the TCRdb table, and some are missing; sequencing was by immunoSEQ multiplex PCR. This sample has 150,000 to 200,000 clones; around nine tenths occur once, and the top ten carry roughly 2.8%. Study observations and caveats: Donors, mostly white British, included more females; clonal diversity was possibly underestimated.

Germline V gives CDR1 SGHVS, CDR2 FQNEAQ. The V and J ends lost 9 bases and 1 base respectively, with 27 bases between them. The CDR3 consists of 18 residues. The clonotype was recovered from an adult in good health. The chain recombines TRBV7-8 with TRBJ1-1, with D perhaps TRBD1 (5 bases). Sequencing was performed on peripheral blood, taken on day 0 of AZD1222 vaccination. The CDR3 spells CASSDSLSFQPKNTEAFF. In nucleotides, the CDR3 is TGTGCCAGTAGCGACAGCCTCAGTTTCCAGCCAAAGAACACTGAAGCTTTCTTT.